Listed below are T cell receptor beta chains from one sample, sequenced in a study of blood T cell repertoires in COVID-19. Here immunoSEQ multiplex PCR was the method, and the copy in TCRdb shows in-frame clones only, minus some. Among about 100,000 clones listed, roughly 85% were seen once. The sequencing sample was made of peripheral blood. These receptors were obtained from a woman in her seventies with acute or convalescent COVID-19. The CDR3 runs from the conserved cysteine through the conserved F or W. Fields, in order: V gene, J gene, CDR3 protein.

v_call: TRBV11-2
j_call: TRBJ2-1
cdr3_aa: CASSLDQRLAGGIYNEQFF

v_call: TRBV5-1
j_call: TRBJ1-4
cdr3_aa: CASSHGTVNEKLFF

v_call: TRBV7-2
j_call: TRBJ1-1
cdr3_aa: CASSLAGTGVTEAFF

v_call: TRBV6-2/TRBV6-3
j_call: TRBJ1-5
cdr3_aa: CASSQAPNRQHF

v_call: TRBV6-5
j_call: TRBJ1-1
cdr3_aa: CASSSSTGDNTEAFF

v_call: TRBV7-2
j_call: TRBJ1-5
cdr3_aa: CASSFFPDQPQHF

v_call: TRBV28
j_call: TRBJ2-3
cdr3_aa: CASSFHPGTDTQYF

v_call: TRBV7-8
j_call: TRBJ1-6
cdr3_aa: CASSLRDRGIGNSPLHF

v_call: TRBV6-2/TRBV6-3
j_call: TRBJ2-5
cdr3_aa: CASSYSIVVETQYF

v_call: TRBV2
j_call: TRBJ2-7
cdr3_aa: CASGLGPLAEGQYF

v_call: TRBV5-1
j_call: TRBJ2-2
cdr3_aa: CASSLGFGATGELFF

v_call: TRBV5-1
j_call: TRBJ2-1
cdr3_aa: CASSLGQGARGEQFF

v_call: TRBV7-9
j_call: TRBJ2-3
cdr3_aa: CASSLLGGGTDTQYF

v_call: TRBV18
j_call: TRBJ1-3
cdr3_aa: CASTMGDTSGNTIYF

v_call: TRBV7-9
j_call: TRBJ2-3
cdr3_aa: CASSLYRGTDTQYF

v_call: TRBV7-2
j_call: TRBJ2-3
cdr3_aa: CASSLGPSRSDTQYF

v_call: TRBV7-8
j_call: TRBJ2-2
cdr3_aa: CASSLLSPGLAGGTGELFF

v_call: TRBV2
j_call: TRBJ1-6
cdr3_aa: CASRRSDSPLHF

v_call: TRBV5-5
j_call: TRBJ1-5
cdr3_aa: CASSWGQGSNQPQHF

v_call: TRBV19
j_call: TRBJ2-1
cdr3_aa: CASRTSGGTYEQFF

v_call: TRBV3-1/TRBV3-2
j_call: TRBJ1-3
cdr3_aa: CASSPSTGGNTIYF

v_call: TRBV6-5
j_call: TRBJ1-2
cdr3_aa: CASSYLGTGLGYTF

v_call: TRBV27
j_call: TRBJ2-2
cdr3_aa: CASSFQNTGELFF

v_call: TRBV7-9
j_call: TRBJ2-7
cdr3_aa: CASGTSGGYEQYF

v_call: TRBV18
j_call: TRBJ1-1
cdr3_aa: CASSPLGGPMNTEAFF

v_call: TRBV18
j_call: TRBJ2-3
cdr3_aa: CASSPQMLTSGSSTDTQYF

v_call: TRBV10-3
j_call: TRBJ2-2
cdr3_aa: CAISDSANTGELFF

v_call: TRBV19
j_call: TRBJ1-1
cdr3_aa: CASSRDFMNTEAFF

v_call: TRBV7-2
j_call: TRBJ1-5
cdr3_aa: CASSIGTGDNQPQHF

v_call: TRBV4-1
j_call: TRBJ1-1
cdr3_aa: CASSQGVDRLNTEAFF

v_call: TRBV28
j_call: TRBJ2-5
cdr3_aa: CASSSSGFQETQYF

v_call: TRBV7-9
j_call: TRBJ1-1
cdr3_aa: CASSLFSGDTEAFF

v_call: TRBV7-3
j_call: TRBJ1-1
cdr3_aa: CASSLWDSENTEAFF

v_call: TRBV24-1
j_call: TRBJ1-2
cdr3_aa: CATSVRMGQGTRYTF

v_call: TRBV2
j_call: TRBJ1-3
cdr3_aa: CASRLDSRSGNTIYF

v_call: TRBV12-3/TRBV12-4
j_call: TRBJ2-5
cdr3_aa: CASSRTGEETQYF

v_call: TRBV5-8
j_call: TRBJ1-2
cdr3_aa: CASSKDSFYGYTF

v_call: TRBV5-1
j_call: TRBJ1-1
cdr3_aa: CASSPREGGNTEAFF

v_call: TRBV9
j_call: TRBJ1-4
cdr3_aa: CASSVMGATNEKLFF

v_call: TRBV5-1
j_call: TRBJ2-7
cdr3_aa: CASSPRAEHYEQYF

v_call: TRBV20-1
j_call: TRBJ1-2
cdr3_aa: CSASVRGSYGYTF

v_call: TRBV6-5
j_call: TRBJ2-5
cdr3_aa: CASSYGGLETQYF